The 22 T cell receptor beta chains below all came from one sample that was sequenced in a study of persistence of HIV-infected CD4 T cells. The antigens these receptors bind are not known. Sequencing used immunoSEQ version 4 in survey mode. Assay used: immunoSEQ multiplex PCR; TCRdb lists only in-frame clones, some missing. The sample contains around 35,000 clones, around 80% of which appear only once. Stimulation used approximately 9.5 ug/mL lysate from CMV-infected fibroblasts. Sorted nonresponding memory CD4+ T cells were CD40L-negative, CD69-negative, CD45RO-high. Sequencing was performed on CD4+ T cells sorted from PBMCs after roughly 17-hour stimulation, taken from a patient who received antiretroviral therapy. These receptors were collected from an adult man with HIV who was CMV-seropositive.

The CDR3 DNA reads TGTGCCAGCAGCTTGGCCCCGGGACGGGATTCACCCCTCCACTTT. It yields the protein CASSLAPGRDSPLHF. J is TRBJ1-6 and V is TRBV5-5; possibly TRBD1 for D (5 bases). This CDR3 comprises 15 residues. V lost 0 bases to trimming and J lost 8 bases, with 12 bases between them. The V gene's germline CDR1 is SGHKS and CDR2 YYEKEE (reference sequence).

The V call is TRBV10-3, the J call TRBJ2-2; 11 bases are a match to TRBD1. V was clipped by 10 bases and J by 4 bases; unmatched bases: 8. This CDR3 contains 15 residues. Germline V gene lookup returns CDR1 ENHRY and CDR2 SYGVKD. CDR3 sequence (DNA): TGTGCCACCGGACAGGGGGCAGACCTCACCGGGGAGCTGTTTTTT. Translation gives CATGQGADLTGELFF.

The chain employs TRBV6-1 and TRBJ1-3; 7 bases align to TRBD1. Unmatched junction bases numbered 3, after V lost 5 bases and J lost 2 bases. This CDR3 contains 14 residues. Germline V gene data show CDR1 as MNHNS and CDR2 as SASEGT. CDR3 loop: CASSPTGTGNTIYF. CDR3 nucleotide sequence: TGTGCCAGCAGTCCGACAGGGACTGGAAACACCATATATTTT.

The chain recombines TRBV27 with TRBJ1-4; TRBD1 agrees at 7 bases. Germline values: CDR1 MNHEY, CDR2 SMNVEV (reference sequence). The CDR3 is 17 residues long. V lost 5 bases, J lost 7 bases, and 16 bases stayed unmatched. CDR3 sequence reads: CASSRKYDQGGVEKLFF. The CDR3 DNA sequence: TGTGCCAGCAGTAGAAAATATGACCAGGGGGGCGTTGAAAAACTGTTTTTT.

This rearrangement joins TRBV6-6 to TRBJ2-2, with 9 bases that match TRBD2. Germline V CDR1 and CDR2: MNHNY, SVGAGI (reference sequence). Trimming removed 5 bases from V and 5 bases from J; junction bases left unmatched: 3. The CDR3 consists of 14 residues. The DNA of the CDR3 is TGTGCCAGCAGTGCGGGGGGGGCTACCGGGGAGCTGTTTTTT. Its protein product is CASSAGGATGELFF.

The rearrangement uses TRBV25-1 and TRBJ1-1; D may be TRBD1 (5 bases). The CDR3 is 16 residues long. V was shortened by 3 bases and J by 1 base, with 15 bases between the two germline ends. Germline values: CDR1 MGHDK, CDR2 SYGVNS. The CDR3 loop is CASSDLLGGPNTEAFF. The CDR3 nucleotides read TGTGCCAGCAGTGACCTCCTCGGGGGACCGAACACTGAAGCTTTCTTT.

The rearrangement links TRBV28 to TRBJ1-2; D remains ambiguous. In germline, CDR1 is MDHEN, CDR2 SYDVKM. CDR3 length: 13 residues. Trimming removed 7 bases from V and 2 bases from J, with 11 bases in between. CDR3 DNA: TGTGCCAGCAAGGCCCACGAAAACTATGGCTACACCTTC. It codes for CASKAHENYGYTF.

The chain joins TRBV7-9 to TRBJ1-1, with 7 positions matching TRBD1. With V trimmed by 3 bases and J by 6 bases, 7 bases remained unmatched. In germline, CDR1 is SEHNR, CDR2 FQNEAQ (reference sequence). The CDR3 consists of 14 residues. The CDR3 region is CASSLAEGAAEAFF. CDR3 nucleotide sequence: TGTGCCAGCAGCTTGGCGGAGGGGGCCGCTGAAGCTTTCTTT. The entire variable domain, with the rest obtained from reference TRBV7-9 and TRBJ1-1, is as follows: DTGVSQNPRHKITKRGQNVTFRCDPISEHNRLYWYRQTLGQGPEFLTYFQNEAQLEKSRLLSDRFSAERPKGSFSTLEIQRTEQGDSAMYLCASSLAEGAAEAFFGQGTRLTVV.

The J gene is TRBJ1-3, the V gene TRBV28; D not certain. Germline V lookup: CDR1 MDHEN, CDR2 SYDVKM. The CDR3 contains 15 residues. V lost 6 bases to trimming and J lost 0 bases, with 12 bases between them. CDR3 sequence reads: CASRSDVASGNTIYF. CDR3 coding DNA: TGTGCCAGCAGATCGGACGTAGCCTCTGGAAACACCATATATTTT.

The chain uses TRBV7-8 and TRBJ2-1; D is undetermined. V dropped 5 bases and J dropped 5 bases, with 13 bases sitting between them. The germline gives CDR1 SGHVS, CDR2 FQNEAQ. CDR3 length: 14 amino acids. This CDR3 reads CASSPGWANNEQFF. The DNA for the CDR3 is TGTGCCAGCAGCCCAGGCTGGGCCAACAATGAGCAGTTCTTC. Full variable domain (remainder filled in from reference TRBV7-8 and TRBJ2-1): GAGVSQSPRYKVAKRGQDVALRCDPISGHVSLFWYQQALGQGPEFLTYFQNEAQLDKSGLPSDRFFAERPEGSVSTLKIQRTQQEDSAVYLCASSPGWANNEQFFGPGTRLTVL.

The chain combines TRBV20-1 with TRBJ1-1; D gene uncertain. Per the germline V gene, CDR1 is DFQATT and CDR2 is SNEGSKA (reference sequence). Between the trimmed V and J ends, which lost 3 bases and 2 bases, there was a span of 10 bases. This CDR3 spans 13 amino acids. CDR3 sequence (DNA): TGCAGTGCTAGTAGCGGTGCAAACACTGAAGCTTTCTTT. Translated: CSASSGANTEAFF.

V usage is TRBV20-1 and J usage is TRBJ1-1, with D possibly matching TRBD1 (5 bases). Germline V gene sequence: CDR1 DFQATT, CDR2 SNEGSKA (reference sequence). The length of the CDR3 is 11 residues. The V and J ends lost 5 bases and 7 bases respectively, with 11 bases between them. Here the CDR3 reads CSAGDFYEAFF. The CDR3 coding sequence is TGCAGTGCTGGGGACTTCTATGAAGCTTTCTTT.

This clone showed up just once. V and J are TRBV7-3 and TRBJ2-3, with D unclear. Germline values: CDR1 SGHTA, CDR2 FQGTGA. Trimming pared 4 bases from V and 0 bases from J, leaving 11 bases between. This CDR3 is 15 amino acids long. In DNA, the CDR3 is TGTGCCAGCAGCTGGGTGGATGGCAGCACAGATACGCAGTATTTT. Its translation is CASSWVDGSTDTQYF.

This chain uses TRBV9 with TRBJ1-1, with D tentatively TRBD1 (5 bases). V shed 7 bases and J shed 3 bases, with 16 bases lying between them. The CDR3 sequence is 14 residues long. Germline loops: CDR1 SGDLS, CDR2 YYNGEE. The CDR3 protein is CASGDSSAYTEAFF. The CDR3 nucleotides are TGTGCCAGCGGAGACAGCAGTGCTTACACTGAAGCTTTCTTT.

J is TRBJ1-5 and V is TRBV3-1 (or the pseudogene TRBV3-2); TRBD1 aligns across 8 bases. J was trimmed by 7 bases and V by 1 base; bases with no gene match: 3. Per the germline V gene, CDR1 is LGHDT and CDR2 is YNNKEL (reference sequence). This CDR3 comprises 14 residues. The CDR3 DNA follows: TGTGCCAGCAGCCAAGCCGGGACAGGCCAGCCCCAGCATTTT. Encoded protein: CASSQAGTGQPQHF.

This clone was seen only a few times. The chain joins TRBV28 to TRBJ2-2, with 8 bases matching TRBD2. Trimming at V came to 7 bases and at J to 5 bases, leaving 6 bases not matched to a gene. Germline V gene lookup returns CDR1 MDHEN and CDR2 SYDVKM. There are 14 residues in the CDR3. The CDR3 DNA is TGTGCCAGCAAAGCGGGGGCACGGACCGGGGAGCTGTTTTTT. This translates into CASKAGARTGELFF.

The chain employs TRBV2 and TRBJ2-3, with TRBD1 matching over 7 bases. The germline V gene has CDR1 SNHLY and CDR2 FYNNEI. CDR3 length: 16 amino acids. Trimming cost V 6 bases and J 0 bases; bases outside gene matches: 9. Here the CDR3 DNA reads TGTGCCAGCAGGAAGAGGACAGGATCTAGCACAGATACGCAGTATTTT. Protein product: CASRKRTGSSTDTQYF.

V gene TRBV24-1 combines with J gene TRBJ2-5; a weak D match, TRBD1 (5 bases). The CDR3 is made up of 15 amino acids. The germline gives CDR1 KGHDR, CDR2 SFDVKD. V was cut by 0 bases and J by 3 bases, with 10 bases left in between. The CDR3 loop is CATSDLLAGKETQYF. CDR3 DNA: TGTGCCACCAGTGATTTGTTGGCAGGGAAAGAGACCCAGTACTTC.

Concerning this clone itself: Other DNA sequences in this sample translate to the same CDR3. The chain links TRBV4-1 to TRBJ1-5, with a weak D call TRBD1 (5 bases). Germline-derived CDR1 and CDR2 are MGHRA and YSYEKL. The CDR3 has 15 residues. Trimming shortened V by 4 bases and J by 2 bases, and 12 bases separated the two germline ends. The CDR3, as DNA: TGCGCCAGCAGCCTCGACAGCTTTCGCAATCAGCCCCAGCATTTT. Protein sequence: CASSLDSFRNQPQHF.

This rearrangement joins TRBV9 to TRBJ2-1; D might be TRBD2 (7 bases). CDR3 length equals 16 residues. Germline V gives CDR1 SGDLS, CDR2 YYNGEE. With 1 base removed from V and 8 bases from J, the gap between germline ends came to 19 bases. In DNA form, the CDR3 reads TGTGCCAGCAGCGTAACCCCGGGGGGCATAGGCGATGAGCAGTTCTTC. Translation: CASSVTPGGIGDEQFF.

A remark on this clone: The junction shows a germline mismatch at one end, possibly a read error. This chain connects TRBV18 to TRBJ1-1, with TRBD1 matching over 9 bases. The CDR3 runs 14 residues. Germline CDR1 is KGHSH and CDR2 is LQKENI. CDR3 residues: CASSPQGASTEAFF. In DNA form, the CDR3 reads TGTGCCAGCTCTCCACAGGGGGCATCCACTGAAGCTTTCTTT.

The J gene is TRBJ1-2, the V gene TRBV10-3; D possibly corresponds to TRBD1 (5 bases). V gave up 6 bases and J gave up 3 bases, with 11 bases separating them. There are 13 residues in the CDR3. Per the germline V gene, CDR1 is ENHRY and CDR2 is SYGVKD. The CDR3 loop reads CAISPGTDYGYTF. For the CDR3, the DNA is TGTGCCATCAGCCCCGGGACGGACTATGGCTACACCTTC.